The sequence of this TCR beta chain was determined in a study of blood T cell repertoires in COVID-19. Study overall: There were acute and convalescent COVID-19 samples, and they came from the United States, Italy and Spain. In each case, the material was cDNA or gDNA derived from T cells, B-cell-depleted T cells, or PBMCs.

Per germline, CDR1 MGHDK and CDR2 SYGVNS. There are 13 residues in the CDR3. With 6 bases clipped from V and 2 bases from J, the junction kept 1 base outside the gene matches. The table lists this clone with a few counts. In the source study's methods: Reference gene primer amplification gave nucleated cell count estimates. Method: immunoSEQ multiplex PCR; TCRdb's copy keeps in-frame clones and lacks some. The V and J calls and clone size come from that table; D and trimming were worked out from the DNA. The data show a few hundred thousand clones, with 75% to 90% seen just once and less than 2.5% held by the top ten.

This receptor was obtained from a man aged 30 to 39 who had recovered from COVID-19. The sample was PBMCs or T cells enriched from blood (not recorded which). This chain uses TRBV25-1 with TRBJ2-3; 8 nucleotides align to TRBD1. For the CDR3, the DNA is TGTGCCAGCAGACAGGGGGTCACAGATACGCAGTATTTT. It codes for CASRQGVTDTQYF.